This is a list of T cell receptor beta chains from one sample in a study of T cells in Graves' hyperthyroidism and ophthalmopathy. TCRdb re-analysed the multiplex PCR reads in MiXCR, keeping a single row per CDR3 protein. The data show more than 450,000 distinct CDR3 sequences, with about 20% seen just once and 47% held by the top ten. Sequencing was carried out using blood. All receptors derive from a man aged 35-49 years with Graves' ophthalmopathy. Both conserved end residues are part of each CDR3. A D gene is named only where the DNA matches it firmly. Expanded clones get a size class; other rows say once, few or many, or leave the size out.

abundance: many
j_gene: TRBJ2-7
v_gene: TRBV7-2
d_gene: TRBD2
CDR3aa: CASRPLAGGSYEQYF
CDR3nt: TGTGCCAGCAGGCCTCTAGCGGGGGGCTCCTACGAGCAGTACTTC

abundance: -
j_gene: TRBJ2-1
v_gene: TRBV12-3/TRBV12-4
d_gene: TRBD2
CDR3aa: CASSISGNYNEQFF
CDR3nt: TGTGCCAGCAGCATTAGCGGGAACTACAATGAGCAGTTCTTC

abundance: -
j_gene: TRBJ2-3
v_gene: TRBV27
d_gene: TRBD1
CDR3aa: CASREDRGRSDTQYF
CDR3nt: TGTGCCAGCAGGGAAGACAGGGGGCGATCAGATACGCAGTATTTT

abundance: many
j_gene: TRBJ2-7
v_gene: TRBV30
d_gene: -
CDR3aa: CAWAGGSYEQYF
CDR3nt: TGTGCCTGGGCGGGCGGTTCCTACGAGCAGTACTTC

abundance: many
j_gene: TRBJ1-1
v_gene: TRBV18
d_gene: -
CDR3aa: CASSPNQGGGTEAFF
CDR3nt: TGTGCCAGCTCACCGAATCAGGGTGGTGGGACTGAAGCTTTCTTT

abundance: -
j_gene: TRBJ1-1
v_gene: TRBV20-1
d_gene: -
CDR3aa: CSAREIGRTTETFF
CDR3nt: TGCAGTGCTAGAGAAATCGGCAGAACAACTGAAACTTTCTTT

abundance: -
j_gene: TRBJ2-7
v_gene: TRBV6-1
d_gene: -
CDR3aa: CASSRPYPYEQYF
CDR3nt: TGTGCCAGCAGCCGACCTTACCCCTACGAGCAGTACTTC

abundance: many
j_gene: TRBJ2-1
v_gene: TRBV15
d_gene: -
CDR3aa: CATSRDFSNEQFF
CDR3nt: TGTGCCACCAGCAGAGATTTTTCGAATGAGCAGTTCTTC

abundance: few
j_gene: TRBJ2-7
v_gene: TRBV18
d_gene: -
CDR3aa: CASSTDVYEQYF
CDR3nt: TGTGCCAGCTCAACGGACGTCTACGAGCAGTACTTC

abundance: -
j_gene: TRBJ2-5
v_gene: TRBV19
d_gene: -
CDR3aa: CASSIGGGDQETQYF
CDR3nt: TGTGCCAGTAGTATTGGAGGGGGCGATCAAGAGACCCAGTACTTC

abundance: few
j_gene: TRBJ2-2
v_gene: TRBV20-1
d_gene: TRBD2
CDR3aa: CSASLAGDTGELFF
CDR3nt: TGCAGTGCTTCTCTAGCGGGAGACACCGGGGAGCTGTTTTTT

abundance: many
j_gene: TRBJ2-7
v_gene: TRBV10-2
d_gene: -
CDR3aa: CASSEWGRDPTSYYEQYF
CDR3nt: TGCGCCAGCAGTGAGTGGGGACGGGACCCCACCTCCTACTACGAGCAGTACTTC

abundance: -
j_gene: TRBJ2-1
v_gene: TRBV12-3/TRBV12-4
d_gene: -
CDR3aa: CASSHQPGLRFGEQFF
CDR3nt: TGTGCCAGCAGCCATCAACCGGGACTCCGCTTTGGTGAGCAGTTCTTC

abundance: -
j_gene: TRBJ2-2
v_gene: TRBV6-9
d_gene: TRBD1
CDR3aa: CASSYRQGGAGELFF
CDR3nt: TGTGCCAGCAGTTACAGACAGGGTGGAGCCGGGGAGCTGTTTTTT

abundance: -
j_gene: TRBJ2-5
v_gene: TRBV28
d_gene: TRBD1
CDR3aa: CASSGSDRGKETQYF
CDR3nt: TGTGCCAGCAGTGGTTCGGACAGGGGGAAAGAGACCCAGTACTTC

abundance: -
j_gene: TRBJ2-5
v_gene: TRBV4-3
d_gene: -
CDR3aa: CAGSQDHRVSETQYF
CDR3nt: TGCGCCGGCAGCCAAGATCATCGTGTGTCAGAGACCCAGTACTTC

abundance: -
j_gene: TRBJ2-3
v_gene: TRBV20-1
d_gene: TRBD2
CDR3aa: CSASLDRVWGTSGSADTQYF
CDR3nt: TGCAGTGCTAGCTTAGACAGGGTATGGGGGACTAGCGGGAGTGCAGATACGCAGTATTTT

abundance: -
j_gene: TRBJ1-6
v_gene: TRBV9
d_gene: -
CDR3aa: CASSEDGTDYNSPLHF
CDR3nt: TGTGCCAGCAGCGAGGATGGGACCGACTATAATTCACCCCTCCACTTT

abundance: once
j_gene: TRBJ2-7
v_gene: TRBV9
d_gene: TRBD2
CDR3aa: CASSVDPGLADEQYF
CDR3nt: TGTGCCAGCAGCGTAGATCCGGGACTAGCGGACGAGCAGTACTTC

abundance: -
j_gene: TRBJ2-1
v_gene: TRBV7-2
d_gene: TRBD1
CDR3aa: CASSLGQGPYEQFF
CDR3nt: TGCGCCAGCAGCTTGGGACAGGGACCCTACGAGCAGTTCTTC

abundance: few
j_gene: TRBJ2-2
v_gene: TRBV10-3
d_gene: TRBD2
CDR3aa: CASLSGITITGELFF
CDR3nt: TGTGCCTCACTAAGCGGGATAACCATCACCGGGGAGCTGTTTTTT

abundance: many
j_gene: TRBJ1-2
v_gene: TRBV6-1
d_gene: -
CDR3aa: CASSPRPDYGYTF
CDR3nt: TGTGCCAGCAGCCCTCGTCCCGACTATGGCTACACCTTC

abundance: many
j_gene: TRBJ2-7
v_gene: TRBV28
d_gene: -
CDR3aa: CASRDWRGSSYEQYF
CDR3nt: TGTGCCAGCAGGGACTGGAGAGGAAGCTCCTACGAGCAGTACTTC

abundance: many
j_gene: TRBJ2-7
v_gene: TRBV11-2
d_gene: TRBD2
CDR3aa: CASRRAGSPFYEQYF
CDR3nt: TGTGCCAGCAGGCGAGCGGGGAGTCCCTTCTACGAGCAGTACTTC

abundance: many
j_gene: TRBJ2-3
v_gene: TRBV27
d_gene: -
CDR3aa: CASSSLPGLLTDTQYF
CDR3nt: TGTGCCAGCAGTTCCCTTCCGGGACTCCTCACAGATACGCAGTATTTT

abundance: many
j_gene: TRBJ2-5
v_gene: TRBV12-3/TRBV12-4
d_gene: TRBD2
CDR3aa: CASSFGLAGVPQETQYF
CDR3nt: TGTGCCAGCAGTTTTGGGCTAGCGGGAGTTCCCCAAGAGACCCAGTACTTC

abundance: -
j_gene: TRBJ1-4
v_gene: TRBV5-6
d_gene: -
CDR3aa: CASSDRVKEKLFF
CDR3nt: TGTGCCAGCAGTGACAGAGTTAAGGAAAAACTGTTTTTT